These T cell receptor beta chains were read from a single sample in a study of T-cell reconstitution after alpha-beta-depleted transplantation in children. A single record per CDR3 protein comes from TCRdb applying MiXCR to the PCR reads. Among 250,000 to 400,000 distinct CDR3 sequences listed, more than 20% were seen once. The sample consisted of PBMCs, mostly from graft donor cells, taken 180 days after TCRalphabeta/CD19-depleted stem cell transplant. These receptor sequences come from a male patient younger than 18 who had a stem cell transplant for acute lymphoblastic leukemia, so the T cells may come from the graft donor. CDR3s include the opening cysteine and the closing phenylalanine or tryptophan. A D gene is named only where the DNA matches it firmly. Only part of the rows carry a size: once, few, many, or a class if the clone is expanded.

j_gene: TRBJ2-7
v_gene: TRBV7-9
abundance: NA
d_gene: NA
CDR3nt: TGTGCCAGCAGCTTAGTCGAAGGCAGGGTCTCCGAGCAGTACTTC
CDR3aa: CASSLVEGRVSEQYF

j_gene: TRBJ2-1
v_gene: TRBV21-1
abundance: few
d_gene: NA
CDR3nt: TGTGCCAGCAGCAATCAAGGACGGAGCGGTGAGCAGTTCTTC
CDR3aa: CASSNQGRSGEQFF

j_gene: TRBJ2-1
v_gene: TRBV9
abundance: few
d_gene: NA
CDR3nt: TGTGCCAGCAGCGTAGAGAACGGAAGGAAGCAGTTCTTC
CDR3aa: CASSVENGRKQFF

j_gene: TRBJ2-1
v_gene: TRBV2
abundance: NA
d_gene: TRBD1
CDR3nt: TGTGCCAGCATCCGGGACAGGAATGAGCAGTTCTTC
CDR3aa: CASIRDRNEQFF

j_gene: TRBJ2-2
v_gene: TRBV29-1
abundance: many
d_gene: NA
CDR3nt: TGCAGCGTTCTGCCCCGGGTCGCCGGGGAGCTGTTTTTT
CDR3aa: CSVLPRVAGELFF

j_gene: TRBJ2-5
v_gene: TRBV24-1
abundance: few
d_gene: NA
CDR3nt: TGTGCCACCAGTGATTATCTAGGGGTAGGGACCCAGTACTTC
CDR3aa: CATSDYLGVGTQYF

j_gene: TRBJ1-1
v_gene: TRBV27
abundance: once
d_gene: NA
CDR3nt: TGTGCCAGCAGTTTTTGGGCAGGGCCCACTGAAGCTTTCTTT
CDR3aa: CASSFWAGPTEAFF

j_gene: TRBJ2-5
v_gene: TRBV2
abundance: few
d_gene: TRBD2
CDR3nt: TGTGCCAGCACTCGGTTAGCGGGAGTGGGGGAGACCCAGTACTTC
CDR3aa: CASTRLAGVGETQYF

j_gene: TRBJ1-2
v_gene: TRBV18
abundance: NA
d_gene: NA
CDR3nt: TGTGCCAGCACTAACCTCGGTATAAACTATGGCTACACCTTC
CDR3aa: CASTNLGINYGYTF

j_gene: TRBJ1-1
v_gene: TRBV18
abundance: NA
d_gene: TRBD1
CDR3nt: TGTGCCAGCTCACCTTGGGACAGGGGGCTATTGGACACTGAAGCTTTCTTT
CDR3aa: CASSPWDRGLLDTEAFF